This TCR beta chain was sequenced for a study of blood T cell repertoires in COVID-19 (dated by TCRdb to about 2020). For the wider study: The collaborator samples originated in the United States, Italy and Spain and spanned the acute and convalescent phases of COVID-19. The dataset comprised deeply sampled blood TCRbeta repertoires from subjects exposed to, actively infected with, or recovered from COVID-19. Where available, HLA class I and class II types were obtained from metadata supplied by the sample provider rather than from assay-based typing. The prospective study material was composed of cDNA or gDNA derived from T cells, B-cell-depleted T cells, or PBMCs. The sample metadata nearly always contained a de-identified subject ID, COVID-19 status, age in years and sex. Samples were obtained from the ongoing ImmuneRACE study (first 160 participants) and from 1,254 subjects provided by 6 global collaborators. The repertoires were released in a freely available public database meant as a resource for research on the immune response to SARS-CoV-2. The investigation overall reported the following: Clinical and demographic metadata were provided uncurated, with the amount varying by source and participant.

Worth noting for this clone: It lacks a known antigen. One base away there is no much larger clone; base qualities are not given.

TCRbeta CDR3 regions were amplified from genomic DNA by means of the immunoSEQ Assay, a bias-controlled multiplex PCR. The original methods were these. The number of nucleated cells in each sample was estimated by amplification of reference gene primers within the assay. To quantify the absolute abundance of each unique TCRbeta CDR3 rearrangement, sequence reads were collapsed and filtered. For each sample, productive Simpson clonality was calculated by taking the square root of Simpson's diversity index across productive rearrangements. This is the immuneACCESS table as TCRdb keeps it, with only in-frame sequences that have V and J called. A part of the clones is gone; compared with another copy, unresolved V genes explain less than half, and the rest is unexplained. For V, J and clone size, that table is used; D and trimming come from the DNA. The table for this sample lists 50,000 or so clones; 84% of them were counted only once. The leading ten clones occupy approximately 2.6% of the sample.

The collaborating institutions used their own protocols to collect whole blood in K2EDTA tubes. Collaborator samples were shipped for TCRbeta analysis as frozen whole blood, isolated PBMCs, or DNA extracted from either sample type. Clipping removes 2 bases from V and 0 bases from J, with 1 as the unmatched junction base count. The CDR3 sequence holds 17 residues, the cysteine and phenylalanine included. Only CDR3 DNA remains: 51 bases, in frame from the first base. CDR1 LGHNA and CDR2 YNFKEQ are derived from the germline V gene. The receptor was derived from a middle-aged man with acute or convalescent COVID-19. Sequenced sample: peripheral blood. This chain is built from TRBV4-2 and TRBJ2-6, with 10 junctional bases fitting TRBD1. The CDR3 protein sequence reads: CASSQRDRGSGANVLTF. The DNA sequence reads TGTGCCAGCAGCCAACGGGACAGGGGCTCTGGGGCCAACGTCCTGACTTTC.